This TCR beta chain was captured by sequencing in a study of blood T cell repertoires in COVID-19. On the study more broadly: Spain, Italy and the United States supplied samples that represented acute and convalescent COVID-19. Sources were T cells, B-cell-depleted T cells, or PBMCs; the material itself was cDNA or gDNA.

Measured with immunoSEQ multiplex PCR; TCRdb has only the in-frame clones, and not every one. The sample consists of a few hundred thousand clones, 65% to 90% of them appearing once. Trimming stripped 5 bases from V and 4 bases from J, with 19 bases between. This CDR3 is built from 16 residues. Germline CDR1 SEHNR, CDR2 FQNEAQ (reference sequence). The chain combines TRBV7-9 with TRBJ2-3, with D possibly TRBD1 on 6 matching bases. Material for sequencing was peripheral blood. This receptor was obtained from a man aged 45 to 65 with active or convalescent COVID-19. In nucleotides, the CDR3 is TGTGCCAGCAGCCCACAGGGCTATCACGGGGCAGATACGCAGTATTTT. Translation: CASSPQGYHGADTQYF.